One sample yielded the 11 T cell receptor beta chains listed below, sequenced in a study of cytomegalovirus exposure and HLA in healthy donors. PCR employed 60 Vbeta and 13 Jbeta primers. Sequenced by immunoSEQ multiplex PCR; TCRdb stores in-frame clones only, minus some. This sample carries 200,000 to 250,000 clones, roughly 88% of them seen once, and the ten largest clones take 0.71%. Sequenced material: PBMCs. These receptors all come from a boy between 2 and 15 years old in good health and CMV-seronegative.

This clone was seen a handful of times. The V gene is TRBV6-6, the J gene TRBJ1-1; 8 positions agree with TRBD1. Germline lookup yields CDR1 MNHNY and CDR2 SVGAGI (reference sequence). CDR3 length: 14 amino acids. The junction had 4 bases not matched to a gene; V was cut back by 6 bases and J by 1 base. DNA of the CDR3: TGTGCCAGCAGGGCGACAGGGGCGAACACTGAAGCTTTCTTT. Its translation is CASRATGANTEAFF.

The CDR3 region is CASSVGDRPNTEAFF. CDR3 sequence (DNA): TGTGCCAGCAGCGTAGGGGACAGGCCGAACACTGAAGCTTTCTTT. The chain uses TRBV9 and TRBJ1-1; TRBD1 matches 8 bases. Germline V gene sequence: CDR1 SGDLS, CDR2 YYNGEE. The CDR3 covers 15 residues. The ends lost 0 bases at V and 1 base at J; junction bases unmatched: 2.

This chain uses TRBV27 with TRBJ1-3, with D uncertain. The CDR3 has 14 amino acids. Germline CDR1 MNHEY, CDR2 SMNVEV (reference sequence). V lost 2 bases, J lost 2 bases, and 7 bases lay in between. CDR3 sequence (DNA): TGTGCCAGCAGTTTAGTCGGGGCTGGAAACACCATATATTTT. It yields the protein CASSLVGAGNTIYF.

The genes are TRBV5-1 and TRBJ2-1, with no clear D. Germline lookup yields CDR1 SGHRS and CDR2 YFSETQ. This CDR3 spans 14 amino acids. The V gene lost 1 base and the J gene lost 5 bases, with 10 bases spanning the gap. CDR3 residues: CASSLYWADNEQFF. CDR3 nucleotide sequence: TGCGCCAGCAGCTTGTATTGGGCCGACAATGAGCAGTTCTTC.

V is TRBV2 and J is TRBJ1-6, with 8 bases matching TRBD1. After removal of 6 bases from V and 7 bases from J, the junction contained 5 bases not matched to a gene. From germline, CDR1 is SNHLY and CDR2 FYNNEI. The CDR3 loop spans 14 amino acids. CDR3 region: CASSVGTGNSPLHF. The CDR3 region has the DNA TGTGCCAGCAGCGTCGGGACAGGAAATTCACCCCTCCACTTT. The variable domain in full, completed from reference TRBV2 and TRBJ1-6, reads EPEVTQTPSHQVTQMGQEVILRCVPISNHLYFYWYRQILGQKVEFLVSFYNNEISEKSEIFDDQFSVERPDGSNFTLKIRSTKLEDSAMYFCASSVGTGNSPLHFGNGTRLTVT.

This clone was seen more than once but under ten times. This chain joins TRBV6-1 and TRBJ1-2, with D perhaps matching TRBD1 (6 bases). This CDR3 spans 15 amino acids. With 3 bases removed from V and 5 bases from J, the gap between germline ends came to 16 bases. CDR1 and CDR2 (germline): MNHNS, SASEGT. CDR3 protein: CASSEAQAGDYGYTF. The CDR3 DNA is TGTGCCAGCAGTGAGGCCCAGGCAGGGGATTATGGCTACACCTTC.

The chain carries TRBV19 and TRBJ2-3; 12 bases map to TRBD2. The germline V gene has CDR1 LNHDA and CDR2 SQIVND (reference sequence). The junction had 9 bases not matched to a gene; V was cut back by 10 bases and J by 4 bases. This CDR3 contains 15 residues. The CDR3 spells CATTTTSGRADTQYF. CDR3 nucleotides: TGTGCCACTACAACGACTAGCGGGAGAGCAGATACGCAGTATTTT.

V and J are TRBV7-9 and TRBJ1-1, with TRBD1 identical over 9 bases. J gave up 2 bases and V 5 bases, and 3 bases lay outside the gene matches. Germline values: CDR1 SEHNR, CDR2 FQNEAQ (reference sequence). The CDR3 is made up of 14 amino acids. Written as DNA, the CDR3 is TGTGCCAGCAGCAACACAGGGGGCAACACTGAAGCTTTCTTT. Protein sequence: CASSNTGGNTEAFF.

This chain connects TRBV25-1 to TRBJ1-2; TRBD1 might be the D (5 bases). CDR3 length equals 15 residues. Trimming pared 7 bases from V and 7 bases from J, leaving 22 bases between. Germline-derived CDR1 and CDR2 are MGHDK and SYGVNS. CDR3 DNA sequence: TGTGCCAGCACCCTGAGCGGGGGGGAAGTGTGTGGCTACACCTTC. Translating it yields CASTLSGGEVCGYTF.

The chain links TRBV7-8 to TRBJ1-3, with D maybe TRBD1 (6 bases). The CDR3 has 15 residues. V was clipped by 5 bases and J by 0 bases, with 11 bases between them. In germline, CDR1 is SGHVS, CDR2 FQNEAQ. The CDR3 loop is CASSVDRLSGNTIYF. The CDR3 region has the DNA TGTGCCAGCAGCGTGGACAGACTCTCTGGAAACACCATATATTTT. The full variable domain, with the rest looked up from reference TRBV7-8 and TRBJ1-3, is GAGVSQSPRYKVAKRGQDVALRCDPISGHVSLFWYQQALGQGPEFLTYFQNEAQLDKSGLPSDRFFAERPEGSVSTLKIQRTQQEDSAVYLCASSVDRLSGNTIYFGEGSWLTVV.

This chain connects TRBV6-5 to TRBJ2-7, with 9 bases matching TRBD1. After removal of 10 bases from V and 2 bases from J, the junction contained 6 bases not matched to a gene. This CDR3 spans 13 amino acids. Germline V CDR1 and CDR2: MNHEY, SVGAGI. The CDR3 nucleotides read TGTGCCACCGGACAGGGGTATCCCTACGAGCAGTACTTC. It specifies CATGQGYPYEQYF.